These T cell receptor beta chains were read from a single sample in a study of STAT5B mutations in CD4+ large granular lymphocyte leukemia. Assay used: immunoSEQ multiplex PCR; TCRdb lists only in-frame clones, some missing. The data hold tens of thousands of clones, with 55% to 75% observed a single time. The sample taken for sequencing was CD4+ T cells from blood buffy coats. Receptors were obtained from a human donor in good health. The CDR3 runs from the conserved cysteine through the conserved F or W. Each record gives: D gene, clone size, J gene, V gene, CDR3 protein, CDR3 DNA. The D gene is left open where the match is weak. Only some rows state a clone size, as once, few, many or a class for expanded clones.

>TRBD1|few|TRBJ1-6|TRBV2
CASTGQVHSPLHF
TGTGCCAGCACGGGACAGGTCCACTCACCCCTCCACTTT
>TRBD1|few|TRBJ2-1|TRBV18
CASQDDRGNEQFF
TGTGCCAGCCAGGACGACAGGGGAAATGAGCAGTTCTTC
>TRBD2|once|TRBJ2-3|TRBV13
CASSRPSGGVITDTQYF
TGTGCCAGCAGCCGACCTAGCGGGGGGGTTATCACAGATACGCAGTATTTT
>.|.|TRBJ1-4|TRBV28
CASKRGEEKLFF
TGTGCCAGCAAAAGGGGGGAGGAAAAACTGTTTTTT
>.|.|TRBJ2-3|TRBV4-2
CASSQAAADTQYF
TGTGCCAGCAGCCAAGCTGCCGCAGATACGCAGTATTTT
>TRBD2|few|TRBJ2-2|TRBV7-8
CASSWGVAGGTNSRATGELFF
TGTGCCAGCAGCTGGGGAGTAGCGGGGGGAACAAACAGTCGGGCCACCGGGGAGCTGTTTTTT
>TRBD1|once|TRBJ1-6|TRBV6-6
CASSYTAGGNSPLHF
TGTGCCAGCAGTTACACGGCAGGGGGGAATTCACCCCTCCACTTT
>TRBD1|few|TRBJ1-1|TRBV18
CASHGQGATFF
TGTGCCAGCCACGGACAGGGGGCTACTTTCTTT
>TRBD1|.|TRBJ2-7|TRBV25-1
CASSEWGNGQGFYEQYF
TGTGCCAGCAGTGAATGGGGGAACGGACAGGGGTTTTACGAGCAGTACTTC
>TRBD2|once|TRBJ2-7|TRBV28
CASSLTGLAGEREQYF
TGTGCCAGCAGTTTAACCGGACTAGCGGGGGAGCGGGAGCAGTACTTC
>TRBD1|.|TRBJ1-1|TRBV7-8
CASSVTGTGATEAFF
TGTGCCAGCAGCGTAACCGGGACAGGGGCTACTGAAGCTTTCTTT
>TRBD1|few|TRBJ1-1|TRBV19
CASSPTGGAYTEAFF
TGTGCCAGTAGTCCAACAGGGGGCGCGTACACTGAAGCTTTCTTT
>.|.|TRBJ2-5|TRBV9
CASSVSPALYQETQYF
TGTGCCAGCAGCGTTTCTCCCGCCCTGTACCAAGAGACCCAGTACTTC
>.|once|TRBJ2-3|TRBV7-2
CASSTGSGVTDTQYF
TGTGCCAGCAGCACTGGGTCAGGGGTGACAGATACGCAGTATTTT
>.|.|TRBJ1-4|TRBV2
CASSDIQGFNEKLFF
TGTGCCAGCAGTGACATACAGGGTTTTAATGAAAAACTGTTTTTT
>.|.|TRBJ1-3|TRBV15
CATSREGAGNTIYF
TGTGCCACCAGCAGAGAGGGGGCTGGAAACACCATATATTTT
>.|.|TRBJ1-2|TRBV6-5
CASSRSARYGYTF
TGTGCCAGCAGCCGTTCCGCTCGGTATGGCTACACCTTC
>.|.|TRBJ2-7|TRBV7-9
CASSRQRERQYF
TGTGCCAGCAGCCGCCAGAGGGAAAGGCAGTACTTC
>.|.|TRBJ2-1|TRBV11-2
CASSLIVSQYNEQFF
TGTGCCAGCAGCTTAATTGTGTCCCAATACAATGAGCAGTTCTTC
>.|.|TRBJ2-3|TRBV7-6
CASSPGISHSTDTQYF
TGTGCCAGCAGCCCGGGGATTTCCCATAGCACAGATACGCAGTATTTT
>TRBD1|.|TRBJ2-7|TRBV6-6
CASSYSAGQGSYEQYF
TGTGCCAGCAGTTACTCCGCGGGACAGGGTTCCTACGAGCAGTACTTC
>.|.|TRBJ1-2|TRBV7-9
CASSPRGGSDYGYTF
TGTGCCAGCAGCCCTAGGGGGGGGAGTGACTATGGCTACACCTTC
>.|.|TRBJ2-1|TRBV11-3
CASSLDGPSSYNEQFF
TGTGCCAGCAGCTTAGACGGGCCGAGCTCCTACAATGAGCAGTTCTTC
>TRBD1|.|TRBJ2-7|TRBV18
CASSPYRDSEQYF
TGTGCCAGCTCACCCTACCGGGACAGCGAGCAGTACTTC
>TRBD1|.|TRBJ1-1|TRBV6-5
CASSYARTGVGTEAFF
TGTGCCAGCAGTTACGCCCGGACAGGGGTAGGCACTGAAGCTTTCTTT
>.|.|TRBJ1-5|TRBV28
CASSLTVSPQHF
TGTGCCAGCAGTTTAACCGTTTCGCCCCAGCATTTT
>TRBD1|.|TRBJ1-1|TRBV28
CASSSDRGRTEAFF
TGTGCCAGCAGTTCCGACAGGGGGCGGACTGAAGCTTTCTTT
>TRBD1|.|TRBJ1-1|TRBV28
CASSSGGTGGTEAFF
TGTGCCAGCAGTTCAGGTGGGACAGGGGGCACTGAAGCTTTCTTT
>TRBD1|.|TRBJ2-7|TRBV7-2
CASSSGQGHHEQYF
TGTGCCAGCAGCTCTGGACAGGGTCATCACGAGCAGTACTTC
>.|.|TRBJ1-6|TRBV10-3
CAISREADSPLHF
TGTGCCATTTCCCGGGAAGCGGATTCACCCCTCCACTTT
>TRBD2|.|TRBJ2-7|TRBV7-2
CASSLVGGGGNYEQYF
TGTGCCAGCAGCTTAGTAGGCGGGGGAGGGAACTACGAGCAGTACTTC
>.|few|TRBJ1-2|TRBV4-2
CASSRRTEDGYTF
TGTGCCAGCAGCCGCCGGACAGAAGATGGCTACACCTTC
>TRBD1|.|TRBJ2-1|TRBV5-1
CASSFVTGSYNEQFF
TGCGCCAGCAGCTTCGTGACAGGGAGTTACAATGAGCAGTTCTTC
>.|few|TRBJ1-1|TRBV18
CASSPPGAWDTEAFF
TGTGCCAGCTCACCACCGGGGGCCTGGGACACTGAAGCTTTCTTT
>TRBD1|once|TRBJ1-5|TRBV11-3
CASSSSDQEMGQLNQPQHF
TGTGCCAGCAGCTCATCCGATCAGGAGATGGGACAGCTCAATCAGCCCCAGCATTTT
>.|.|TRBJ1-6|TRBV7-2
CASSFRQPYNSPLHF
TGTGCCAGCAGCTTCAGACAACCCTATAATTCACCCCTCCACTTT
>TRBD1|.|TRBJ2-1|TRBV7-9
CASSSKDRANEQFF
TGTGCCAGCAGCTCCAAGGACAGGGCCAATGAGCAGTTCTTC
>.|.|TRBJ2-4|TRBV18
CASSHGSIQYF
TGTGCCAGCTCACATGGCTCAATTCAGTACTTC
>.|.|TRBJ2-1|TRBV19
CASSLDPSSYNEQFF
TGTGCCAGTAGTCTAGACCCCAGCTCCTACAATGAGCAGTTCTTC
>.|.|TRBJ1-2|TRBV7-9
CASSFAGNGYTF
TGTGCCAGCAGCTTTGCAGGGAACGGCTACACCTTC
>.|few|TRBJ2-2|TRBV6-5
CASSLPPGELFF
TGTGCCAGCAGTCTACCACCCGGGGAGCTGTTTTTT
>TRBD1|.|TRBJ1-5|TRBV28
CASSPYETGQGFLNQPQHF
TGTGCCAGCAGCCCATACGAAACGGGACAGGGATTTCTTAATCAGCCCCAGCATTTT
>.|.|TRBJ2-7|TRBV7-9
CASSLRGPHEQYF
TGTGCCAGCAGCTTACGGGGACCCCACGAGCAGTACTTC
>.|few|TRBJ1-1|TRBV6-1
CASSGLRVLGTEAFF
TGTGCCAGCAGTGGCCTCAGGGTTTTAGGCACTGAAGCTTTCTTT
>.|.|TRBJ1-4|TRBV5-1
CASSFVGNEKLFF
TGCGCCAGCAGCTTTGTGGGAAATGAAAAACTGTTTTTT